Each of the 8 T cell receptor beta chains below was sequenced from the same sample in a study of blood T cell repertoires in COVID-19. Assay: immunoSEQ multiplex PCR; the TCRdb copy retains only in-frame clones and omits some. The repertoire holds 270,000 or so clones, with 81% as singletons. Sequencing was carried out using peripheral blood. The source of these receptors is a woman aged 60 to 75 with active or convalescent COVID-19.

The gene calls are TRBV3-1 (or the pseudogene TRBV3-2) and TRBJ1-1, with TRBD1 matching over 7 bases. Trimming removed 4 bases from V and 9 bases from J; junction bases left unmatched: 2. The germline V gene encodes CDR1 LGHDT and CDR2 YNNKEL (reference sequence). This CDR3 comprises 11 residues. The CDR3 nucleotides are TGTGCCAGCAGCCGGGACAGCAAAGCTTTCTTT. Translation gives CASSRDSKAFF.

The chain has TRBV11-2 and TRBJ1-3; D not certain. CDR3 size: 13 residues. The V end lost 4 bases, the J end lost 10 bases, and 14 bases lay between the germline ends. Looked up from germline, CDR1 is SGHAT and CDR2 is FQNNGV. CDR3: CASSSRGGGTIYF. CDR3 nucleotide sequence: TGTGCCAGCAGCTCCCGGGGAGGAGGTACCATATATTTT.

The chain is built from TRBV6-5 and TRBJ1-1; D perhaps matches TRBD1 (5 bases). This CDR3 is 12 amino acids long. V dropped 10 bases and J dropped 1 base, with 10 bases sitting between them. Germline-derived CDR1 and CDR2 are MNHEY and SVGAGI. The CDR3 sequence: CATRGGNTEAFF. The CDR3 region has the DNA TGTGCCACAAGGGGCGGGAACACTGAAGCTTTCTTT.

The chain is built from TRBV7-2 and TRBJ1-1; maybe TRBD1 (6 bases). Germline V gene sequence: CDR1 SGHTA, CDR2 FQGNSA. Trimming took off 3 bases at V and 5 bases at J, with 19 bases between the two ends. The CDR3 covers 16 residues. For the CDR3, the DNA is TGTGCCAGCAGCTTCGGGCTACAGGGAGTGGGAACTGAAGCTTTCTTT. Protein sequence: CASSFGLQGVGTEAFF.

The rearrangement joins TRBV7-2 to TRBJ1-2; TRBD1 might be the D (5 bases). The CDR3 has 14 amino acids. CDR1 and CDR2 (germline): SGHTA, FQGNSA. V was pared by 1 base and J by 7 bases, with 13 bases between. The CDR3 is CASSLVSGPSGYTF. Written as DNA, the CDR3 is TGTGCCAGCAGCTTAGTGTCAGGGCCCTCTGGCTACACCTTC.

This chain uses TRBV5-4 with TRBJ1-5, with 7 bases that match TRBD1. The CDR3 is 16 residues long. From germline, CDR1 is SGHNT and CDR2 YYREEE (reference sequence). The V gene end was trimmed by 0 bases and the J gene end by 0 bases; junction bases not matched to a gene: 3. CDR3 amino acids: CASSLGGQNSNQPQHF. CDR3 DNA: TGTGCCAGCAGCTTGGGGGGACAGAATAGCAATCAGCCCCAGCATTTT.

The CDR3, as DNA: TGTGCCAGCAGGCGCGGGGGGGCCGGAGATACGCAGTATTTT. This codes for CASRRGGAGDTQYF. This chain joins TRBV7-2 and TRBJ2-3, with 9 positions matching TRBD2. Trimming at V came to 6 bases and at J to 5 bases, leaving 6 bases not matched to a gene. There are 14 residues in the CDR3. Germline CDR1 reads SGHTA; CDR2 reads FQGNSA.

The chain uses TRBV4-2 and TRBJ2-3; 8 bases align to TRBD2. CDR3 length: 18 amino acids. V gave up 0 bases and J gave up 3 bases; unmatched junction bases: 11. From germline, CDR1 is LGHNA and CDR2 YNFKEQ. The CDR3 sequence is CASSQDILAGRLTDTQYF. The CDR3 region has the DNA TGTGCCAGCAGCCAAGATATTCTAGCGGGTAGACTTACAGATACGCAGTATTTT.